The 8 T cell receptor beta chains below were found in one sample sequenced in a study of graft-versus-host responses after intestinal transplantation. Antigen specificity for these receptors is unknown. Assay used: immunoSEQ multiplex PCR; TCRdb lists only in-frame clones, some missing. Of about 31,000 clones listed, about 86% are singletons. The sample in question was unstimulated CD8+ T cells sorted from spleen or lymph node cells, obtained before intestinal transplant. The receptor source for this set is a human donor who received an intestinal transplant.

The rearrangement uses TRBV7-9 and TRBJ2-1; TRBD2 aligns across 7 bases. CDR3 length: 14 amino acids. The V gene end was trimmed by 1 base and the J gene end by 7 bases; junction bases not matched to a gene: 4. The germline CDR1 and CDR2 sequences are SEHNR and FQNEAQ (reference sequence). For the CDR3, the DNA is TGTGCCAGCAGCTTAGGGTGGGGGGGGAATGAGCAGTTCTTC. Amino acid sequence: CASSLGWGGNEQFF.

The genes are TRBV28 and TRBJ2-1; 10 nucleotides align to TRBD2. V trimming: 8 bases; J trimming: 8 bases; junction bases outside the gene matches: 15. The CDR3 loop spans 16 amino acids. Germline assignment: CDR1 MDHEN and CDR2 SYDVKM. The DNA for the CDR3 is TGTGCCAGCGAGGGAGGAGCGGGAGGGCCTCTAGATGAGCAGTTCTTC. Protein product: CASEGGAGGPLDEQFF.

The chain joins TRBV2 to TRBJ2-1; 8 bases fit TRBD2. The junction had 9 bases not matched to a gene; V was cut back by 3 bases and J by 8 bases. The CDR3 length is 15 residues. Germline lookup yields CDR1 SNHLY and CDR2 FYNNEI. The CDR3 nucleotides read TGTGCCAGCAGTGAGTTGGCGCGGGAGGAGTATGAGCAGTTCTTC. The encoded protein is CASSELAREEYEQFF.

The J gene is TRBJ2-7, the V gene TRBV29-1; D not resolved. Trimming pared 4 bases from V and 2 bases from J, leaving 6 bases between. This CDR3 region has 11 residues. Germline values: CDR1 SQVTM, CDR2 ANQGSEA. The DNA of the CDR3 is TGCAGCGTTGCAGGTGCCTACGAGCAGTACTTC. Encoded protein: CSVAGAYEQYF.

V usage is TRBV5-1 and J usage is TRBJ2-1; TRBD2 matches at 11 bases. The CDR3 runs to 20 residues. The V segment lost 2 bases and the J segment 2 bases; nucleotides outside the gene matches: 15. Germline V lookup: CDR1 SGHRS, CDR2 YFSETQ. In DNA, the CDR3 is TGCGCCAGCAGCTTCCACAGGGATGGGAATAGCGGGAGGGCCTACAATGAGCAGTTCTTC. Its translation is CASSFHRDGNSGRAYNEQFF.

This chain joins TRBV7-6 and TRBJ2-7; the match to TRBD2 covers 7 bases. CDR1 SGHVS and CDR2 FNYEAQ come from the germline V gene. The CDR3 runs 14 residues. The ends lost 5 bases at V and 2 bases at J; junction bases unmatched: 6. The CDR3 DNA sequence: TGTGCCAGCAGCCCCGGGACTACCACCTACGAGCAGTACTTC. It translates to CASSPGTTTYEQYF.

This clone was observed a few times. The rearrangement joins TRBV5-1 to TRBJ1-3; possible D gene TRBD1, 6 bases. The CDR3 loop spans 14 amino acids. V lost 4 bases, J lost 6 bases, and 14 bases lay in between. Germline CDR1 is SGHRS and CDR2 is YFSETQ. The CDR3 nucleotides are TGCGCCAGCAGCCCTCGAGGGGGTCCAAACACCATATATTTT. Translating it yields CASSPRGGPNTIYF.

As regards this clone: The same CDR3 also results from other DNA sequences found in this sample. The CDR3 nucleotides are TGTGCCAGCAGTTACGGGACAGGCGCAGATACGCAGTATTTT. Amino acids: CASSYGTGADTQYF. This chain uses TRBV6-5 with TRBJ2-3, with 8 positions matching TRBD1. V lost 2 bases to trimming and J lost 4 bases; unmatched junction nucleotides: 2. The CDR3 runs 14 residues. Germline V gene lookup returns CDR1 MNHEY and CDR2 SVGAGI.